This TCR beta chain was sequenced for a study of OX40 agonist ivuxolimab in advanced cancers. The V segment lost 4 bases and the J segment 5 bases; nucleotides outside the gene matches: 7. Germline loops: CDR1 LNHDA, CDR2 SQIVND (reference sequence). The CDR3 consists of 15 residues. Profiled with immunoSEQ multiplex PCR; TCRdb holds only in-frame clones, not every one. The data hold roughly 49,000 clones, with around 84% observed a single time. The chain combines TRBV19 with TRBJ2-3, with TRBD2 matching 9 bases. Sequencing was performed on CD4+ or CD8+ T cells sorted from blood, taken in a trial of the OX40 agonist ivuxolimab. The receptor was isolated from an adult with an advanced solid tumor such as melanoma, head and neck, liver or kidney cancer. CDR3 coding DNA: TGTGCCAGTAGTAAGGGCGGGAGGGCCATAGATACGCAGTATTTT. Translation gives CASSKGGRAIDTQYF.